This TCR beta chain emerged from a study of read filtering for tumor transcriptome and immune sequencing. Study-wide context: Mean patient age was roughly 66 years, range roughly 40 to 85; 16 to 20 male, 11 to 15 female. IR-seq gave about 3.5 to 10.27 million TCR reads per sample; RNA-seq gave roughly 80 to 1,300.

The ends were cut back, 0 bases at V and 0 bases at J, with 9 bases in the middle. Germline V gene data show CDR1 as ENHRY and CDR2 as SYGVKD. This CDR3 is built from 15 residues. This clonotype was seen only a few times. What it recognizes is unknown. This library used roughly 370 ng RNA and molecular barcoded adaptors spanning alpha/delta and beta/gamma chains. TCRdb redid the calling of the reads with MiXCR, one entry per CDR3 protein. The sample has 15,000 to 20,000 distinct CDR3 sequences; roughly a fifth are singletons. Findings of the study overall: Sorted CD138-negative bone marrow cells were not purified T cells. RNA-seq captured clonotypes less deeply and reliably than IR-seq.

This clonotype was obtained from a donor over 35 with multiple myeloma. The sample comprised a population of CD138-negative cells sorted from bone marrow. The V call is TRBV10-3, the J call TRBJ2-7; D remains ambiguous. CDR3 nucleotides: TGTGCCATCAGTGAGTCGAAGCAAAGCTCCTACGAGCAGTACTTC. The encoded protein is CAISESKQSSYEQYF.